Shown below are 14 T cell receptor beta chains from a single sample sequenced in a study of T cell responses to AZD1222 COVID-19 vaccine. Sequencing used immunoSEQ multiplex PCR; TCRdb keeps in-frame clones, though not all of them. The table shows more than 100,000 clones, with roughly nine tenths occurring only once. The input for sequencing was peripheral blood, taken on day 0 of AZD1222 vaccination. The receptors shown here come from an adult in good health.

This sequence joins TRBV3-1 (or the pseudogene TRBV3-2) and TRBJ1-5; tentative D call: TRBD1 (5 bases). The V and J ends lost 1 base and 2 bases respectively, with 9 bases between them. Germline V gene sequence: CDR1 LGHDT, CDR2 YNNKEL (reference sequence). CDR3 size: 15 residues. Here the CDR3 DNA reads TGTGCCAGCAGCCAAGGGAGGGGTGGCAATCAGCCCCAGCATTTT. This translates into CASSQGRGGNQPQHF.

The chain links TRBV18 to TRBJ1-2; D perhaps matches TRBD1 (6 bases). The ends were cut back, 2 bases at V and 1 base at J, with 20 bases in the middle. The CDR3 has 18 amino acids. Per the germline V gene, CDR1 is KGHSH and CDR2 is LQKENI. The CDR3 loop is CASSPMPNSGTNNYGYTF. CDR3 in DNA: TGTGCCAGCTCACCAATGCCCAATTCCGGGACAAATAACTATGGCTACACCTTC.

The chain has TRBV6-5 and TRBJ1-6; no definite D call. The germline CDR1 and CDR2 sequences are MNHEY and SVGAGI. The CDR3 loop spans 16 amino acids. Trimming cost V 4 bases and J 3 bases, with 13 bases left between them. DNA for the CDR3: TGTGCCAGCAGTTCTTACACGTACCTCTATAATTCACCCCTCCACTTT. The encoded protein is CASSSYTYLYNSPLHF.

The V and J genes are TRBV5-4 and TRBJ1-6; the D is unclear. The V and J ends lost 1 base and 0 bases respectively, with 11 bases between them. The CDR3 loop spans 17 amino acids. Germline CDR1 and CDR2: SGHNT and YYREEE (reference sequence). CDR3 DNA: TGTGCCAGCAGCTTGCTGCCGAGCATCTCCTATAATTCACCCCTCCACTTT. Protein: CASSLLPSISYNSPLHF.

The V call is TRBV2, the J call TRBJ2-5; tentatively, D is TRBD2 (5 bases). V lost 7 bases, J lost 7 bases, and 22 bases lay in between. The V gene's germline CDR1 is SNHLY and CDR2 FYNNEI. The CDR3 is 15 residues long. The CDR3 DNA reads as TGTGCCAGCACCAGAACGCCGGACGGAGGCGGGACCCAGTACTTC. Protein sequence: CASTRTPDGGGTQYF.

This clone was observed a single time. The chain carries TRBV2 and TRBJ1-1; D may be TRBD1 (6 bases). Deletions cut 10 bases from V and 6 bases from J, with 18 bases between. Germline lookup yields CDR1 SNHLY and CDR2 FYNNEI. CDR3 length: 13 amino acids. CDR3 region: CATSRGGRSEAFF. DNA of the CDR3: TGTGCCACCTCGAGGGGGGGGCGGTCTGAAGCTTTCTTT. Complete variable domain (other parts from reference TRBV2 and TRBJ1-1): EPEVTQTPSHQVTQMGQEVILRCVPISNHLYFYWYRQILGQKVEFLVSFYNNEISEKSEIFDDQFSVERPDGSNFTLKIRSTKLEDSAMYFCATSRGGRSEAFFGQGTRLTVV.

The CDR3 loop reads CASSGGLAGLNEQFF. CDR3 nucleotides: TGTGCCAGCAGTGGGGGACTAGCGGGGTTGAATGAGCAGTTCTTC. The chain has TRBV28 and TRBJ2-1; 13 bases line up with TRBD2. Germline lookup yields CDR1 MDHEN and CDR2 SYDVKM. The length of the CDR3 is 15 residues. Trimming cost V 5 bases and J 7 bases; bases outside gene matches: 5.

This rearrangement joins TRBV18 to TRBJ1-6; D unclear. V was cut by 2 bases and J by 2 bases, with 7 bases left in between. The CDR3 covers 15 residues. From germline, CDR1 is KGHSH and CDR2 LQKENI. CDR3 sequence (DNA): TGTGCCAGCTCACCAGGGCTAACCTATAATTCACCCCTCCACTTT. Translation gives CASSPGLTYNSPLHF.

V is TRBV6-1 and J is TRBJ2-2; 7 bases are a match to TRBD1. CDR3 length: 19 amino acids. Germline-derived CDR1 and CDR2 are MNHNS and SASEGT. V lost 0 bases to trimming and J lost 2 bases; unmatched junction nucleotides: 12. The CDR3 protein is CASSEAGNFGTENTGELFF. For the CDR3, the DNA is TGTGCCAGCAGTGAAGCGGGGAATTTCGGGACAGAAAACACCGGGGAGCTGTTTTTT.

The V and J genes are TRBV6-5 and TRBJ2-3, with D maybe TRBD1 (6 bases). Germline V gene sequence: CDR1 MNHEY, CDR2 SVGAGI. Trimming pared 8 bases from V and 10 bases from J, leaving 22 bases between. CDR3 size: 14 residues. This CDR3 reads CASAWRFRGEAQYF. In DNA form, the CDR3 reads TGTGCCAGCGCCTGGAGGTTCAGGGGAGAAGCGCAGTATTTT.

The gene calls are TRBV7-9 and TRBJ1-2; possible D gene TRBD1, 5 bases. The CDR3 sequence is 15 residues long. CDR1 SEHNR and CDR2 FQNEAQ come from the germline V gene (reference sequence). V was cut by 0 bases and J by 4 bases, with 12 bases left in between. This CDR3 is CASSLAISGPYGYTF. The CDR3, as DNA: TGTGCCAGCAGCTTAGCAATTTCAGGGCCCTATGGCTACACCTTC.

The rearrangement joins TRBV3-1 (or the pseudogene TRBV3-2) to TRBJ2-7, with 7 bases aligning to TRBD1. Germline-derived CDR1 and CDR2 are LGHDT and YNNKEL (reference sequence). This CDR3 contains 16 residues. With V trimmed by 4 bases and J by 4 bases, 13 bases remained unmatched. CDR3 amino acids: CASSPNIQGVNYEQYF. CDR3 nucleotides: TGTGCCAGCAGCCCTAACATCCAGGGGGTGAATTACGAGCAGTACTTC.

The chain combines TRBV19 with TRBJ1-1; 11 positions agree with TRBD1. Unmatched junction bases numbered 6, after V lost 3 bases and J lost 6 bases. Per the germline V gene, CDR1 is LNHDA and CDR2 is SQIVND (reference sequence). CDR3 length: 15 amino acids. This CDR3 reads CASSIGTGGPAEAFF. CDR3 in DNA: TGTGCCAGTAGTATTGGGACAGGGGGTCCCGCTGAAGCTTTCTTT.

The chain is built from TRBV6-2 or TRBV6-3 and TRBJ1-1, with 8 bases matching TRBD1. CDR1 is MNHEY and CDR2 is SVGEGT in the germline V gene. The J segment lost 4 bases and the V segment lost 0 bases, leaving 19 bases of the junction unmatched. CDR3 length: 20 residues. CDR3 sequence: CASSYSNLRSGTGLGTEAFF. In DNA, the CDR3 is TGTGCCAGCAGTTACTCGAATCTCCGTTCCGGGACAGGTTTGGGCACTGAAGCTTTCTTT.